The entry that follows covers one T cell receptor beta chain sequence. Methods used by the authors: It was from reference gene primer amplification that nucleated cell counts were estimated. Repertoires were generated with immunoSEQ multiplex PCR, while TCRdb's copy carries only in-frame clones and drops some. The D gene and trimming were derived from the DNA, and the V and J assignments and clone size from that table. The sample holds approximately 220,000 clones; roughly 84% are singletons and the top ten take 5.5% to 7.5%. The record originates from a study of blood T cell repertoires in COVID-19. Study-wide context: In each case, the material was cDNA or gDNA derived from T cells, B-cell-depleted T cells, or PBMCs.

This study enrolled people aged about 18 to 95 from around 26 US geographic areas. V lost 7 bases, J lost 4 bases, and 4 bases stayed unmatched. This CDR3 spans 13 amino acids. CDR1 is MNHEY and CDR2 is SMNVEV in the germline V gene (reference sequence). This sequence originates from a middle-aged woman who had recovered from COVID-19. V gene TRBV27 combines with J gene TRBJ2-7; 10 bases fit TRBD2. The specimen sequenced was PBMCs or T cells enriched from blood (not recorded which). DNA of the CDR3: TGTGCCAGCACTAGCGGGAGTTCGTACGAGCAGTACTTC. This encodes CASTSGSSYEQYF.